These T cell receptor beta chains were read from a single sample in a study of blood T cell repertoires in COVID-19. The method was immunoSEQ multiplex PCR; TCRdb's version includes in-frame clones alone and lacks a portion of them. The sample has roughly 80,000 clones, about four fifths seen once. The sample comprised peripheral blood. The source of these receptors is a human donor in a cohort sampled during active COVID-19. The CDR3 runs from the conserved cysteine through the conserved F or W. Each record gives: V gene, D gene, clone size, CDR3 length, J gene, CDR3 protein, CDR3 DNA. The D gene is left open where the match is weak. Clone size is not always given. Where it is, it says once, few, many or a class for expanded clones.

>TRBV7-9|-|-|14|TRBJ1-1
CASSRSRVNTEAFF
TGTGCCAGCAGCCGCTCCAGGGTGAACACTGAAGCTTTCTTT
>TRBV18|TRBD1|-|16|TRBJ1-3
CASSPADRVSGNTIYF
TGTGCCAGCTCACCCGCTGACAGGGTCTCTGGAAACACCATATATTTT
>TRBV7-3|TRBD2|-|15|TRBJ2-5
CASSSSGGPGETQYF
TGTGCCAGCAGTTCTAGCGGGGGCCCTGGGGAGACCCAGTACTTC
>TRBV6-7|TRBD1|-|15|TRBJ1-5
CASSFIGTGAQPQHF
TGTGCCAGCAGTTTTATCGGGACAGGGGCCCAGCCCCAGCATTTT
>TRBV7-3|TRBD1|-|15|TRBJ2-5
CASSPNGQGQETQYF
TGTGCCAGCAGCCCTAATGGACAGGGCCAAGAGACCCAGTACTTC
>TRBV5-4|-|-|11|TRBJ1-1
CASSLGQGAFF
TGTGCCAGCAGCCTCGGACAAGGGGCTTTCTTT
>TRBV15|-|-|12|TRBJ1-5
CATSNTHQPQHF
TGTGCCACCAGCAACACCCATCAGCCCCAGCATTTT
>TRBV5-1|TRBD2|-|14|TRBJ2-1
CASSLGGGPGEQFF
TGCGCCAGCAGCTTGGGCGGGGGGCCAGGTGAGCAGTTCTTC
>TRBV4-1|TRBD1|-|15|TRBJ2-5
CASSPGTDDQETQYF
TGCGCCAGCAGCCCCGGGACAGACGACCAAGAGACCCAGTACTTC
>TRBV7-2|TRBD2|-|16|TRBJ2-3
CASSLTTGGPRHTQYF
TGTGCCAGCAGCTTAACGACGGGGGGGCCGCGACATACGCAGTATTTT
>TRBV7-9|-|-|13|TRBJ2-5
CASSLVREKTQYF
TGTGCCAGCAGCTTAGTTAGAGAAAAGACCCAGTACTTC
>TRBV7-2|TRBD1|-|14|TRBJ1-2
CASSSDRGLEGYTF
TGTGCCAGCAGTTCGGACAGGGGGCTGGAGGGCTACACCTTC
>TRBV11-2|-|-|15|TRBJ2-3
CASSPVGGSTDTQYF
TGTGCCAGCAGCCCCGTAGGGGGTAGCACAGATACGCAGTATTTT
>TRBV28|-|-|14|TRBJ1-5
CASFRQGWYQPQHF
TGTGCCTCATTCCGGCAGGGGTGGTATCAGCCCCAGCATTTT
>TRBV7-6|-|-|15|TRBJ2-2
CASRHRDLNTGELFF
TGTGCCAGCAGACACCGGGACTTGAACACCGGGGAGCTGTTTTTT
>TRBV5-4|TRBD2|-|14|TRBJ2-7
CASSRGTSSYEQYF
TGTGCCAGCAGTCGCGGGACTAGCTCCTACGAGCAGTACTTC
>TRBV7-6|-|-|16|TRBJ2-2
CASSPVDIRIPGELFF
TGTGCCAGCAGCCCCGTCGACATACGAATCCCCGGGGAGCTGTTTTTT
>TRBV28|-|-|9|TRBJ1-6
CASGFPLHF
TGTGCCAGCGGCTTCCCCCTCCACTTT
>TRBV2|-|-|11|TRBJ2-1
CASSGDNEQFF
TGTGCCAGCTCCGGGGACAATGAGCAGTTCTTC
>TRBV2|TRBD1|-|13|TRBJ1-5
CASTETGIAPQHF
TGTGCCAGCACCGAGACAGGGATAGCGCCCCAGCATTTT
>TRBV6-5|-|-|15|TRBJ1-4
CASSSSQGLNEKLFF
TGTGCCAGCAGTAGCTCACAGGGTCTAAATGAAAAACTGTTTTTT
>TRBV19|-|-|14|TRBJ2-5
CASSSPQGGKTQYF
TGTGCCAGTAGTTCTCCCCAGGGTGGAAAGACCCAGTACTTC
>TRBV10-3|TRBD1|-|14|TRBJ1-6
CASGQGGLDSPLHF
TGTGCCTCAGGACAGGGTGGCTTGGATTCACCCCTCCACTTT
>TRBV7-2|-|-|13|TRBJ1-1
CASSAQMKPEAFF
TGTGCCAGCAGCGCCCAGATGAAACCTGAAGCTTTCTTT
>TRBV18|TRBD1|-|15|TRBJ1-2
CASSANGQGNYGYTF
TGTGCCAGCTCAGCGAACGGACAGGGGAACTATGGCTACACCTTC
>TRBV19|-|-|14|TRBJ1-4
CASSMGGLGEKLFF
TGTGCCAGTAGTATGGGGGGGCTTGGTGAAAAACTGTTTTTT
>TRBV15|TRBD2|once|16|TRBJ2-5
CATSRDSGGTEETQYF
TGTGCCACCAGCAGAGATAGCGGGGGGACCGAAGAGACCCAGTACTTC
>TRBV6-5|-|-|14|TRBJ1-4
CASSRGQSNEKLFF
TGTGCCAGCAGCCGTGGACAGTCCAATGAAAAACTGTTTTTT
>TRBV20-1|-|-|11|TRBJ2-2
CSASGTGELFF
TGCAGTGCTAGCGGCACCGGGGAGCTGTTTTTT
>TRBV19|-|-|17|TRBJ2-1
CASSRRTLASSYNEQFF
TGTGCCAGTAGTAGGCGAACCCTAGCGAGCTCCTACAATGAGCAGTTCTTC
>TRBV28|TRBD1|-|14|TRBJ1-4
CASSPGQGLEKLFF
TGTGCCAGCAGTCCGGGACAGGGATTGGAAAAACTGTTTTTT
>TRBV10-3|-|-|15|TRBJ1-1
CAIRGSYVPNTEAFF
TGTGCCATCAGGGGCTCCTATGTCCCGAACACTGAAGCTTTCTTT
>TRBV3-1/TRBV3-2|-|few|14|TRBJ2-2
CASSQADRSGELFF
TGTGCCAGCAGCCAAGCCGACAGGAGCGGGGAGCTGTTTTTT
>TRBV3-1/TRBV3-2|-|-|15|TRBJ1-3
CASSQDWSSGNTIYF
TGTGCCAGCAGCCAAGACTGGAGCTCTGGAAACACCATATATTTT
>TRBV6-5|-|-|15|TRBJ1-1
CASEGTRRVNTEAFF
TGTGCCAGCGAGGGCACCAGAAGGGTGAACACTGAAGCTTTCTTT
>TRBV30|TRBD1|-|14|TRBJ1-1
CAWSPWTGHTEAFF
TGTGCCTGGAGTCCTTGGACAGGGCACACTGAAGCTTTCTTT
>TRBV7-3|-|-|14|TRBJ1-1
CASSLGDVNTEAFF
TGTGCCAGCAGCTTAGGAGATGTGAACACTGAAGCTTTCTTT
>TRBV11-2|TRBD1|once|14|TRBJ2-2
CASSNRGEIGELFF
TGTGCCAGCAGCAACAGGGGTGAAATCGGGGAGCTGTTTTTT
>TRBV7-2|TRBD1|-|15|TRBJ2-7
CASSLDTGVTYEQYF
TGTGCCAGCAGCTTAGATACAGGGGTTACCTACGAGCAGTACTTC
>TRBV18|TRBD1|few|15|TRBJ1-4
CASSQATGGVEKLFF
TGTGCCAGCTCACAAGCCACAGGGGGCGTTGAAAAACTGTTTTTT
>TRBV3-1/TRBV3-2|-|few|18|TRBJ2-7
CASSQDRSRSGRAGEQYF
TGTGCCAGCAGCCAAGATCGCAGTAGGAGCGGGCGTGCGGGGGAGCAGTACTTC
>TRBV6-5|-|-|15|TRBJ1-4
CASSYTTGTNEKLFF
TGTGCCAGCAGTTACACAACAGGGACTAATGAAAAACTGTTTTTT
>TRBV3-1/TRBV3-2|TRBD1|-|14|TRBJ1-1
CASSLGGMNTEAFF
TGTGCCAGCAGCCTAGGGGGCATGAACACTGAAGCTTTCTTT
>TRBV2|TRBD2|-|14|TRBJ2-7
CASSRGLGVYEQYF
TGTGCCAGCAGTAGAGGACTAGGCGTCTACGAGCAGTACTTC
>TRBV7-9|-|once|16|TRBJ1-2
CASSSPGDYRDYGYTF
TGTGCCAGCAGCTCCCCTGGGGACTACAGGGACTATGGCTACACCTTC
>TRBV18|-|-|17|TRBJ1-1
CASSPPKGVKANTEAFF
TGTGCCAGCTCACCACCAAAGGGGGTGAAAGCGAACACTGAAGCTTTCTTT
>TRBV9|-|-|16|TRBJ2-6
CASSPRQSSGANVLTF
TGTGCCAGCAGCCCCCGACAGTCCTCTGGGGCCAACGTCCTGACTTTC
>TRBV7-2|-|-|15|TRBJ1-2
CASSPREQGGYGYTF
TGTGCCAGCAGCCCACGCGAGCAGGGTGGATACGGCTACACCTTC
>TRBV18|-|-|15|TRBJ2-3
CASSPSIVASDTQYF
TGTGCCAGCTCACCGTCGATCGTAGCCTCAGATACGCAGTATTTT
>TRBV10-1|-|large|17|TRBJ1-2
CASILVVRQSINYGYTF
TGCGCCAGCATACTGGTGGTGAGGCAGAGTATTAACTATGGCTACACCTTC
>TRBV19|TRBD1|once|15|TRBJ1-1
CASSTPGTGVTEAFF
TGTGCCAGTAGTACTCCCGGGACAGGGGTAACTGAAGCTTTCTTT
>TRBV11-2|TRBD1|-|12|TRBJ2-7
CASCRTGREQYF
TGTGCCAGCTGCCGGACAGGGCGGGAGCAGTACTTC
>TRBV19|TRBD1|-|16|TRBJ2-3
CASSPRTGGWADTQYF
TGTGCCAGTAGTCCGCGGACAGGGGGCTGGGCAGATACGCAGTATTTT
>TRBV28|TRBD2|once|14|TRBJ2-7
CASSFQRGGYEQYF
TGTGCCAGCAGTTTCCAGCGGGGGGGGTACGAGCAGTACTTC
>TRBV7-9|-|-|18|TRBJ2-6
CASSSGRQLLPGANVLTF
TGTGCCAGCAGCTCGGGAAGGCAGCTACTGCCTGGGGCCAACGTCCTGACTTTC
>TRBV5-5|-|few|15|TRBJ1-5
CASSSGLARDQPQHF
TGTGCCAGCAGTTCTGGGCTGGCCCGAGATCAGCCCCAGCATTTT
>TRBV5-1|-|-|15|TRBJ1-4
CASSLGRVTNEKLFF
TGCGCCAGCAGCTTGGGCAGGGTAACTAATGAAAAACTGTTTTTT
>TRBV6-5|TRBD1|-|13|TRBJ1-2
CASSLTGIYGYTF
TGTGCCAGCAGTCTGACAGGGATCTATGGCTACACCTTC
>TRBV6-5|-|-|15|TRBJ2-7
CASSYSGDSSYEQYF
TGTGCCAGCAGTTACTCGGGAGATAGCTCCTACGAGCAGTACTTC